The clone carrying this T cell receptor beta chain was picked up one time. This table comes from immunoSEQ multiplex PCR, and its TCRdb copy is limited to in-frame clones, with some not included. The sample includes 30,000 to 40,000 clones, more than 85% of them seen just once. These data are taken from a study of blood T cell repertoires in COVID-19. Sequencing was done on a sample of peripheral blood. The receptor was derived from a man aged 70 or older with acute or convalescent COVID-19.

CDR3 bases: TGTGCCAGTAGTGTGACAGGGTGGAATTCACCCCTCCACTTT. Translating gives CASSVTGWNSPLHF. The chain couples TRBV19 to TRBJ1-6, with 7 bases fitting TRBD1. Germline trimming cut 5 bases from V and 7 bases from J; bases unmatched to any gene: 5. CDR1 is LNHDA, CDR2 SQIVND, per germline (reference sequence). The CDR3 covers 14 residues.